Listed here are 2 T cell receptor beta chains from one sample, sequenced in a study of CD8+ T cells in alopecia areata. Sorting of pooled cutaneous lymph node cells was based on CD4, CD8alpha, NKG2D, NKG2ACE and other markers. RNA extraction and reverse transcription yielded cDNA as sequencing template. Method: immunoSEQ multiplex PCR; TCRdb's copy keeps in-frame clones and lacks some. This set yields approximately 300,000 clones and no singletons; the top ten hold approximately 1.2%. Sequenced sample: CD4+ T cells sorted from a lymph node. These receptors all come from a C3H/HeJ mouse with alopecia areata. The mouse line has the MHC haplotype H2-k.

This clone was found a few times. Gene names are mouse gene names. The CDR3 extends 4 residues past the end of the read, so its final part is completed from the germline J gene. The chain couples TRBV13-1 to TRBJ1-2, with TRBD1 identical over 10 bases. CDR1 is NSHNY and CDR2 is SYGAGN in the germline V gene. The CDR3 is 15 amino acids. Trimming cost V 2 bases and J 2 bases; bases outside gene matches: 3. The CDR3 here is CASSERGQGNSDYTF. The part of the CDR3 DNA that was read is TGTGCCAGCAGTGAAAGGGGACAGGGGAACTCC.

A note on this clone: Gene and germline names: mouse. The CDR3 end lies 4 residues beyond the end of the read and is filled in from the germline J gene. The V gene is TRBV1, the J gene TRBJ2-2; 10 bases fit TRBD1. The CDR3 loop spans 16 amino acids. Unmatched junction bases numbered 3, after V lost 2 bases and J lost 3 bases. Germline V gene data show CDR1 as NSQYPW and CDR2 as LRSPGD (reference sequence). Incomplete CDR3 DNA: TGCACCTGCAGTGCAAGACAGGGGGCCTACACCGGG. Protein product: CTCSARQGAYTG. The full-length CDR3 reads as CTCSARQGAYTGQLYF.